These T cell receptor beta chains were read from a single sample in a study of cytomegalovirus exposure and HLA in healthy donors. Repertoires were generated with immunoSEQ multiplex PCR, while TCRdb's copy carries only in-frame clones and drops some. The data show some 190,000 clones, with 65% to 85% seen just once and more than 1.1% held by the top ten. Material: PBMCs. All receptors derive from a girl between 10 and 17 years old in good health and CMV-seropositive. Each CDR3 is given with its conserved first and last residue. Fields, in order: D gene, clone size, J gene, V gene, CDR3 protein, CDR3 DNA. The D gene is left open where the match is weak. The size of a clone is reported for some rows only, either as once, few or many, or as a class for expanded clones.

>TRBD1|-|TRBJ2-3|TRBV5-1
CASSWGTGGDTQYF
TGCGCCAGCAGCTGGGGGACAGGGGGGGATACGCAGTATTTT
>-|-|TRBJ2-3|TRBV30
CAWRRSGSTDTQYF
TGTGCCTGGAGACGGAGCGGGAGCACAGATACGCAGTATTTT
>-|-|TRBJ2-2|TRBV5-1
CASSLGTGTGELFF
TGCGCCAGCAGCTTGGGTACGGGAACCGGGGAGCTGTTTTTT
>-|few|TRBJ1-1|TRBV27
CASSQRASTEAFF
TGTGCCAGCAGTCAGAGGGCGAGCACTGAAGCTTTCTTT
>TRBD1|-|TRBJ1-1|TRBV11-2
CASSFRQGGNTEAFF
TGTGCCAGCAGCTTTCGACAGGGGGGGAACACTGAAGCTTTCTTT
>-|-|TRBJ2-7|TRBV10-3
CAISEEADGSEQYF
TGTGCCATCAGTGAAGAAGCGGACGGAAGCGAGCAGTACTTC
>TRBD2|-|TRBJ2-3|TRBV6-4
CASSASSGSTDTQYF
TGTGCCAGCAGTGCCTCTAGCGGAAGCACAGATACGCAGTATTTT
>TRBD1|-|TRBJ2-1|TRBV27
CASSLRTGRNEQFF
TGTGCCAGCAGTTTAAGGACAGGGAGGAATGAGCAGTTCTTC
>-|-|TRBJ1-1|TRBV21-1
CASSKGGQGKVETEAFF
TGTGCCAGCAGCAAAGGAGGACAGGGGAAAGTCGAGACTGAAGCTTTCTTT
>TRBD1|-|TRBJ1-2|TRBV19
CASSPGTGDGYTF
TGTGCCAGTAGTCCCGGGACAGGGGATGGCTACACCTTC
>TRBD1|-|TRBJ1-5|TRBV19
CASTSRGNNQPQHF
TGTGCCAGTACATCCAGGGGGAACAATCAGCCCCAGCATTTT
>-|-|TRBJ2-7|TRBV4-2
CASSQRIQYEQYF
TGTGCCAGCAGCCAACGTATACAATACGAGCAGTACTTC
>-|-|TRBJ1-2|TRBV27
CASGFGPGGGYTF
TGTGCCAGCGGCTTCGGACCCGGCGGGGGCTACACCTTC
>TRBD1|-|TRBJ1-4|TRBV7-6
CASSSDRVGKLFF
TGTGCCAGCAGCTCAGACAGGGTCGGAAAACTGTTTTTT
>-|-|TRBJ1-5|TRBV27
CASSPNPDSRDQPQHF
TGTGCCAGCAGTCCGAACCCGGACAGCCGGGATCAGCCCCAGCATTTT
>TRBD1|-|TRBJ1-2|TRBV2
CASSEGQGDDYGYTF
TGTGCCAGCAGTGAGGGGCAGGGGGATGACTATGGCTACACCTTC
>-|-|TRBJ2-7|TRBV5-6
CASSSAGNYEQYF
TGTGCCAGCAGCTCGGCAGGGAACTACGAGCAGTACTTC
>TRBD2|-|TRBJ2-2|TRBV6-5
CASRPPGLNTGELFF
TGTGCCAGCAGGCCCCCGGGACTAAACACCGGGGAGCTGTTTTTT